A selection of T cell receptor beta chains follows, all from one sample in a study of T cell repertoires in cytomegalovirus infection. One entry per CDR3 protein results from TCRdb running MiXCR on the reads. The sample records some 270,000 distinct CDR3 sequences, over 15% being singletons. Sequences were obtained from CD8+ T cells from PBMCs. Receptors originate from a human donor in good health (CMV status not recorded). Some clones in this sample may be carry-over from other donors' samples. CDR3s include the opening cysteine and the closing phenylalanine or tryptophan. D genes are given only for firm matches. Not all rows give a size; the values are once, few, many and, for expanded clones, a class.

TRBJ2-7 TRBD2 TRBV2 NA CASSEGLAPTYEQYF TGTGCCAGCAGTGAAGGACTAGCGCCGACCTACGAGCAGTACTTC
TRBJ1-1 NA TRBV27 many CASSLFPGDTEAFF TGTGCCAGCAGTTTATTTCCGGGTGACACTGAAGCTTTCTTT
TRBJ2-7 TRBD1 TRBV4-3 NA CASSQDRTTGAVYEQYF TGCGCCAGCAGCCAAGATCGCACCACAGGGGCCGTCTACGAGCAGTACTTC
TRBJ2-7 NA TRBV12-3/TRBV12-4 many CASSLYTGGGKDEQYF TGTGCCAGCAGTTTATACACCGGGGGAGGTAAGGACGAGCAGTACTTC
TRBJ2-7 NA TRBV27 NA CASSPSDSSYEQYF TGTGCCAGCAGTCCCTCGGACAGCTCCTACGAGCAGTACTTC
TRBJ2-1 TRBD2 TRBV29-1 many CSVEGPSGGAVEQFF TGCAGCGTTGAAGGGCCTAGCGGGGGGGCAGTTGAGCAGTTCTTC
TRBJ2-2 NA TRBV19 NA CASSPGQFPGELFF TGTGCCAGTAGTCCCGGACAGTTCCCCGGGGAGCTGTTTTTT
TRBJ2-3 NA TRBV20-1 many CSARRKRPGRVTDTQYF TGCAGTGCTCGGCGGAAACGACCGGGGCGGGTCACAGATACGCAGTATTTT
TRBJ1-1 NA TRBV5-1 NA CASSPGDSMNTEAFF TGCGCCAGCAGCCCCGGGGACTCCATGAACACTGAAGCTTTCTTT
TRBJ2-2 NA TRBV29-1 NA CSVEDRGRENTGELFF TGCAGCGTTGAAGATAGGGGCAGGGAGAACACCGGGGAGCTGTTTTTT
TRBJ1-2 TRBD1 TRBV13 few CASSSDRGSYGYTF TGTGCCAGCAGCTCGGACAGGGGAAGCTATGGCTACACCTTC